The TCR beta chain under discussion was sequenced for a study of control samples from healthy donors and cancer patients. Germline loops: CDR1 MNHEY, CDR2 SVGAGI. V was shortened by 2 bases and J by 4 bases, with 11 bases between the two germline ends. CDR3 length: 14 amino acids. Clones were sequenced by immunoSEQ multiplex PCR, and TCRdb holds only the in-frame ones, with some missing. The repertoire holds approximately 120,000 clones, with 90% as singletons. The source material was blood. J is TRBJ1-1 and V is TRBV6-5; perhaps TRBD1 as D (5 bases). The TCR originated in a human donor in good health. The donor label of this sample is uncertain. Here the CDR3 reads CASSYGERGTEAFF. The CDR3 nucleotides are TGTGCCAGCAGTTACGGGGAGAGGGGCACTGAAGCTTTCTTT.